One TCR beta chain is described in this entry. Its ends do not fully match the called genes, so a read error is possible. Each donor had around 9.8 milliliters of peripheral blood drawn. Total RNA was isolated from each sample in quantities of at least 6 micrograms. The authors ran a second PCR of 7 to 11 cycles using a sample-barcoded 5' primer and a J-beta primer mix. Each cDNA molecule was tagged by a template-switch adaptor that had 12 random nucleotides. TCRdb ran MiXCR on the 5' RACE reads and lists one entry per CDR3 protein. The sample includes approximately 1,000,000 distinct CDR3 sequences, roughly two fifths of them seen just once. Germline loops: CDR1 DFQATT, CDR2 SNEGSKA (reference sequence). The CDR3 spans 18 residues. The sample originates from a study of blood T cells in healthy people across ages.

Sequenced sample: blood. The clonotype comes from a man aged 18 to 35 in good health. The V and J genes are TRBV20-1 and TRBJ1-5; 8 bases line up with TRBD1. The CDR3 DNA follows: TGCAGTGCTAGAACCGCCGGACAGGGAAGACTTAGCAGTCAGCCCCAGCATTTT. This translates into CSARTAGQGRLSSQPQHF.